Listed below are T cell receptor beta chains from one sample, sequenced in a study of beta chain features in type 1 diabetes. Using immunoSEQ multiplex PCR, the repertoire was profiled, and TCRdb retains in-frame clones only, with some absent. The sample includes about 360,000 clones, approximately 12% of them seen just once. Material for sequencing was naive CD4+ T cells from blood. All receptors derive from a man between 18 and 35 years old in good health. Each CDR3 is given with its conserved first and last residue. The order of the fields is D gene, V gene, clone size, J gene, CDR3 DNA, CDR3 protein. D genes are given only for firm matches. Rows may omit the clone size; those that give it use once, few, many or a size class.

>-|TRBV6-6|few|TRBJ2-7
TGTGCCAGCAGTCCCGGACACCATACCTCGTACGAGCAGTACTTC
CASSPGHHTSYEQYF
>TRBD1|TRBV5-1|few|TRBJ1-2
TGCGCCAGCAGCTTAGGGACAGGGGCAAACTATGGCTACACCTTC
CASSLGTGANYGYTF
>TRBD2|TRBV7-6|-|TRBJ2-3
TGTGCCAGCAGCTTAGGAAGGGGCGGGAGTGGCGCAGATACGCAGTATTTT
CASSLGRGGSGADTQYF
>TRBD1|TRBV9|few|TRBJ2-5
TGTGCCAGCAGCTTGGACAGGGGACAAGAGACCCAGTACTTC
CASSLDRGQETQYF
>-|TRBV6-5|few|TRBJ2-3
TGTGCCAGCAGTTACGGCTTAAGCACAGATACGCAGTATTTT
CASSYGLSTDTQYF
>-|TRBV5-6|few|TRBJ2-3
TGTGCCAGCAGCTCGTTCAGACAGGAGATCACAGATACGCAGTATTTT
CASSSFRQEITDTQYF
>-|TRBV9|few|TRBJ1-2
TGTGCCAGCAGCGTCCGGGACGGGACTTATGGCTACACCTTC
CASSVRDGTYGYTF
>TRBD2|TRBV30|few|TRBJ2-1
TGTGCCCAATCCCCTACTAGCGGGAGATACAATGAGCAGTTCTTC
CAQSPTSGRYNEQFF
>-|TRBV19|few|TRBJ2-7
TGTGCCAGTAGTAAACAGACAGGAGCCTCCTACGAGCAGTACTTC
CASSKQTGASYEQYF
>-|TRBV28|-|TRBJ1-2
TGTGCCAGCAGTTCCGGACAGAGCCTCTATGGCTACACCTTC
CASSSGQSLYGYTF
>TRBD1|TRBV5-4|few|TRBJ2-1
TGTGCCAGCAGCCCGGACAGGAATGAGCAGTTCTTC
CASSPDRNEQFF